This passage covers 29 T cell receptor beta chains from one sample sequenced in a study of blood T cell repertoires in COVID-19. Assay: immunoSEQ multiplex PCR; the TCRdb copy retains only in-frame clones and omits some. Here the sample spans 25,000 to 35,000 clones, 80% to 90% being singletons. The sequenced material came from peripheral blood. Source of these receptors: a human donor in a cohort sampled during active COVID-19.

The chain uses TRBV4-3 and TRBJ2-1, with TRBD1 matching 8 bases. The CDR3 contains 14 residues. V trimming: 3 bases; J trimming: 5 bases; junction bases outside the gene matches: 3. Germline CDR1 LGHNA, CDR2 YSLEER. CDR3 region: CASSQGQVNNEQFF. The CDR3 coding sequence is TGCGCCAGCAGCCAGGGACAGGTCAACAATGAGCAGTTCTTC.

This clone was seen just once. This sequence joins TRBV19 and TRBJ2-6, with 7 bases aligning to TRBD1. Germline V gives CDR1 LNHDA, CDR2 SQIVND (reference sequence). Germline trimming cut 8 bases from V and 4 bases from J; bases unmatched to any gene: 11. The CDR3 sequence is 16 residues long. Written as DNA, the CDR3 is TGTGCCAGTCAGCCAGGGGGACCTGACGGGGCCAACGTCCTGACTTTC. Residues: CASQPGGPDGANVLTF. Full variable domain (outside the CDR3, taken from reference TRBV19 and TRBJ2-6): DGGITQSPKYLFRKEGQNVTLSCEQNLNHDAMYWYRQDPGQGLRLIYYSQIVNDFQKGDIAEGYSVSREKKESFPLTVTSAQKNPTAFYLCASQPGGPDGANVLTFGAGSRLTVL.

The chain links TRBV7-2 to TRBJ2-3; maybe TRBD1 (5 bases). Trimming took 4 bases from V and 6 from J, leaving 14 bases between them. The CDR3 is 14 amino acids. Germline CDR1 and CDR2: SGHTA and FQGNSA. The DNA for the CDR3 is TGTGCCAGCAGCTCCCTTCCAGGGTGGGATACGCAGTATTTT. It codes for CASSSLPGWDTQYF.

The chain recombines TRBV10-2 with TRBJ2-4; perhaps TRBD2 as D (7 bases). V lost 3 bases and J 3 bases, leaving 15 bases between the germline ends. Germline values: CDR1 WSHSY, CDR2 SAAADI. This CDR3 has 16 residues. For the CDR3, the DNA is TGCGCCAGCAGTGACGGGGGGCGCCAACACAAAAACATTCAGTACTTC. It is translated as CASSDGGRQHKNIQYF.

This chain links TRBV5-6 with TRBJ1-6; perhaps TRBD1 as D (6 bases). Trimming removed 2 bases from V and 3 bases from J, with 12 bases in between. CDR1 is SGHDT, CDR2 YYEEEE, per germline. The CDR3 consists of 16 residues. The CDR3 reads CASSFRGGFYNSPLHF. The CDR3 DNA sequence: TGTGCCAGCAGCTTCAGAGGGGGATTCTATAATTCACCCCTCCACTTT.

The genes are TRBV7-2 and TRBJ1-6, with 7 bases matching TRBD1. J was trimmed by 3 bases and V by 1 base; bases with no gene match: 9. The CDR3 runs to 18 residues. In germline, CDR1 is SGHTA, CDR2 FQGNSA. The CDR3 DNA reads TGTGCCAGCAGCTTAGACAGGGGATCGGGCTTCTATAATTCACCCCTCCACTTT. Residues: CASSLDRGSGFYNSPLHF.

CDR3 DNA: TGTGCCAGCAGCTTAGATAGCGGGGGGTACAATGAGCAGTTCTTC. Translation gives CASSLDSGGYNEQFF. The J gene is TRBJ2-1, the V gene TRBV7-2; TRBD2 agrees at 10 bases. The CDR3 is made up of 15 amino acids. Germline values: CDR1 SGHTA, CDR2 FQGNSA. The V segment lost 1 base and the J segment 4 bases; nucleotides outside the gene matches: 1.

The chain has TRBV6-5 and TRBJ2-5; 13 nucleotides match TRBD2. Trimming cost V 5 bases and J 4 bases; bases outside gene matches: 4. The germline CDR1 and CDR2 sequences are MNHEY and SVGAGI. The CDR3 has 15 amino acids. In DNA, the CDR3 is TGTGCCAGCAGTCGGACTAGCGGGGGTCTAGAGACCCAGTACTTC. Translation gives CASSRTSGGLETQYF.

The V call is TRBV15, the J call TRBJ2-3; no reliable D call. Trimming shortened V by 4 bases and J by 2 bases, and 7 bases separated the two germline ends. CDR3 size: 13 residues. Germline-derived CDR1 and CDR2 are LNHNV and YYDKDF (reference sequence). CDR3 sequence reads: CATSNPNTDTQYF. As DNA, the CDR3 is TGTGCCACCAGCAACCCTAACACAGATACGCAGTATTTT.

This clone was seen a handful of times. The chain joins TRBV14 to TRBJ2-2, with D possibly being TRBD2 (6 bases). V lost 2 bases and J lost 7, with 11 bases in between. CDR1 is SGHDN and CDR2 is FVKESK in the germline V gene. The CDR3 has 14 residues. The CDR3 here is CASSQRDSSGELFF. CDR3 in DNA: TGTGCCAGCAGCCAACGGGACTCTAGCGGGGAGCTGTTTTTT.

CDR3 sequence reads: CATGLGSSYEQYF. The CDR3 DNA sequence: TGCGCCACCGGACTAGGCAGCTCCTACGAGCAGTACTTC. The gene calls are TRBV5-1 and TRBJ2-7; 7 bases align to TRBD2. The junction had 6 bases not matched to a gene; V was cut back by 9 bases and J by 0 bases. Germline V gene lookup returns CDR1 SGHRS and CDR2 YFSETQ. CDR3 length equals 13 residues.

The chain combines TRBV7-9 with TRBJ2-2; possible D gene TRBD2, 5 bases. CDR1 is SEHNR, CDR2 FQNEAQ, per germline (reference sequence). Trimming took 5 bases from V and 6 from J, leaving 16 bases between them. This CDR3 contains 15 residues. CDR3 amino acids: CASSPREVHAGELFF. The DNA of the CDR3 is TGTGCCAGCAGCCCTCGGGAAGTTCACGCCGGGGAGCTGTTTTTT.

The rearrangement uses TRBV4-1 and TRBJ2-7, with D maybe TRBD2 (7 bases). The V gene lost 1 base and the J gene lost 0 bases, with 16 bases spanning the gap. The CDR3 contains 17 residues. Germline V gene lookup returns CDR1 MGHRA and CDR2 YSYEKL. The CDR3 here is CASSQVWRGGSSYEQYF. CDR3 DNA sequence: TGCGCCAGCAGCCAAGTCTGGAGGGGGGGAAGCTCCTACGAGCAGTACTTC.

The chain links TRBV9 to TRBJ1-2; D unresolved. V shed 3 bases and J shed 3 bases, with 15 bases lying between them. Germline assignment: CDR1 SGDLS and CDR2 YYNGEE. The length of the CDR3 is 15 residues. CDR3 region: CASSAHLNGDYGYTF. In DNA form, the CDR3 reads TGTGCCAGCAGCGCCCACCTTAACGGGGACTATGGCTACACCTTC. Complete variable domain (other parts from reference TRBV9 and TRBJ1-2): DSGVTQTPKHLITATGQRVTLRCSPRSGDLSVYWYQQSLDQGLQFLIQYYNGEERAKGNILERFSAQQFPDLHSELNLSSLELGDSALYFCASSAHLNGDYGYTFGSGTRLTVV.

The J gene is TRBJ2-1, the V gene TRBV27; the match to TRBD2 covers 8 bases. The germline V gene has CDR1 MNHEY and CDR2 SMNVEV (reference sequence). The junction had 16 bases not matched to a gene; V was cut back by 6 bases and J by 12 bases. The length of the CDR3 is 15 residues. The CDR3 region has the DNA TGTGCCAGCAGGTCTTTAGCGGGGATTACGGCAGGGCAGTTCTTC. As protein: CASRSLAGITAGQFF.

This clone was found once. This chain uses TRBV15 with TRBJ2-7; TRBD2 agrees at 7 bases. This CDR3 region has 15 residues. CDR1 is LNHNV, CDR2 YYDKDF, per germline (reference sequence). The ends lost 2 bases at V and 2 bases at J; junction bases unmatched: 6. In DNA, the CDR3 is TGTGCCACCAGCAGATGGACGGGGGGAGCCTACGAGCAGTACTTC. The encoded protein is CATSRWTGGAYEQYF.

The chain links TRBV6-5 to TRBJ1-3; 7 bases fit TRBD1. This CDR3 has 15 residues. V shed 4 bases and J 2 bases; nucleotides not matched to a gene: 5. In germline, CDR1 is MNHEY, CDR2 SVGAGI. CDR3: CASSSRGYAGNTIYF. The CDR3 DNA is TGTGCCAGCAGTTCCAGGGGGTACGCTGGAAACACCATATATTTT.

The chain employs TRBV29-1 and TRBJ2-7; TRBD1 matches at 9 bases. The CDR3 runs to 13 residues. Germline values: CDR1 SQVTM, CDR2 ANQGSEA. J was trimmed by 2 bases and V by 6 bases; bases with no gene match: 5. CDR3 region: CSVQGQGPYEQYF. CDR3 in DNA: TGCAGCGTCCAGGGACAGGGCCCCTACGAGCAGTACTTC.

This clone has only a few counts. The chain combines TRBV6-5 with TRBJ2-7; 8 bases are shared with TRBD1. Germline values: CDR1 MNHEY, CDR2 SVGAGI. V trimming: 4 bases; J trimming: 4 bases; junction bases outside the gene matches: 6. This CDR3 region has 14 residues. The CDR3 DNA reads as TGTGCCAGCAGTTTCGGGACAGGAGGGTACGAGCAGTACTTC. This sequence encodes CASSFGTGGYEQYF.

The gene calls are TRBV28 and TRBJ2-3, with 8 bases matching TRBD2. CDR1 MDHEN and CDR2 SYDVKM come from the germline V gene. Losses at the gene ends were 4 bases for V and 6 bases for J; bases not matched to a gene: 6. There are 14 residues in the CDR3. CDR3 residues: CASSSLAGRDTQYF. The CDR3, as DNA: TGTGCCAGCAGTTCCCTAGCGGGCCGGGATACGCAGTATTTT.

The CDR3 bases are TGTGCCAGCAGTGCACCCCCGGGTCGCTTGAACACTGAAGCTTTCTTT. Its translation: CASSAPPGRLNTEAFF. The gene calls are TRBV6-1 and TRBJ1-1; no clear D. Germline lookup yields CDR1 MNHNS and CDR2 SASEGT. This CDR3 is 16 amino acids long. Trimming left V 4 bases short and J 0 bases short, with 15 bases between.

This clone was recorded only once. The rearrangement uses TRBV3-1 (or the pseudogene TRBV3-2) and TRBJ2-2; 13 bases match TRBD2. V was clipped by 2 bases and J by 2 bases; unmatched bases: 11. This CDR3 spans 20 amino acids. From germline, CDR1 is LGHDT and CDR2 YNNKEL (reference sequence). The CDR3 reads CASSQLAPGLAGANTGELFF. The CDR3 DNA sequence: TGTGCCAGCAGCCAACTCGCCCCCGGACTAGCGGGGGCAAACACCGGGGAGCTGTTTTTT.

This clone was counted only a few times. The V call is TRBV7-2, the J call TRBJ2-1; D is perhaps TRBD1 (5 bases). Trimming took 10 bases from V and 0 from J, leaving 16 bases between them. The CDR3 runs 15 residues. The germline CDR1 and CDR2 sequences are SGHTA and FQGNSA. The CDR3 coding sequence is TGTGCCATCATCCGAAGGGGAATCTCCTACAATGAGCAGTTCTTC. It codes for CAIIRRGISYNEQFF.

The chain has TRBV5-1 and TRBJ1-1, with TRBD1 as a possible D gene (5 bases). Trimming left V 0 bases short and J 1 base short, with 7 bases between. Germline loops: CDR1 SGHRS, CDR2 YFSETQ. The CDR3 runs to 14 residues. The CDR3 reads CASSLGGGNTEAFF. The CDR3 nucleotides are TGCGCCAGCAGCTTGGGGGGCGGGAACACTGAAGCTTTCTTT.

The genes are TRBV30 and TRBJ1-1; D perhaps matches TRBD1 (5 bases). Germline lookup yields CDR1 GTSNPN and CDR2 SVGIG (reference sequence). The CDR3 totals 14 residues. V was shortened by 0 bases and J by 0 bases, with 8 bases between the two germline ends. The CDR3 DNA reads as TGTGCCTGGAGTGTAGCAGGGATGAACACTGAAGCTTTCTTT. This gives the protein CAWSVAGMNTEAFF.

The chain employs TRBV11-2 and TRBJ2-5; 9 nucleotides align to TRBD1. Germline CDR1 is SGHAT and CDR2 is FQNNGV. The CDR3 is 14 amino acids. Losses at the gene ends were 5 bases for V and 3 bases for J; bases not matched to a gene: 4. The CDR3 protein is CASSIRDREETQYF. The CDR3 DNA reads TGTGCCAGCAGCATCCGGGACAGGGAAGAGACCCAGTACTTC.

This clone was picked up a small number of times. The rearrangement joins TRBV6-6 to TRBJ2-7, with a weak D call TRBD1 (6 bases). Trimming removed 6 bases at V and 2 bases at J, with 14 bases between. This CDR3 is 14 amino acids long. Per the germline V gene, CDR1 is MNHNY and CDR2 is SVGAGI (reference sequence). CDR3 DNA sequence: TGTGCCAGCAGGGAACAGGGTGGGGCCTACGAGCAGTACTTC. Amino acids: CASREQGGAYEQYF.

The CDR3 region is CASSQVSRYGYTF. CDR3 DNA: TGCGCCAGCAGCCAAGTGTCTCGGTATGGCTACACCTTC. V gene TRBV4-1 combines with J gene TRBJ1-2; D is unclear. This CDR3 comprises 13 residues. V was clipped by 1 base and J by 5 bases, with 8 bases between them. Germline V gene sequence: CDR1 MGHRA, CDR2 YSYEKL.

The rearrangement joins TRBV19 to TRBJ1-5; D gene ambiguous. CDR3 length: 15 amino acids. V lost 3 bases and J lost 0, with 9 bases in between. Looked up from germline, CDR1 is LNHDA and CDR2 is SQIVND (reference sequence). In nucleotides, the CDR3 is TGTGCCAGTAGTATGAAGCCCCTTAGCAATCAGCCCCAGCATTTT. This gives the protein CASSMKPLSNQPQHF.